The 29 T cell receptor beta chains in this list originate from one sample, sequenced in a study of human T cells and chemical hapten exposure. TCRdb redid the calling of the RACE reads with MiXCR, one entry per CDR3 protein. This sample has about 71,000 distinct CDR3 sequences, with 9.8% found just once. Time point: patch test 1, 2 weeks after DPC sensitization. As for treatment: therapeutic diphenylcyclopropenone sensitization with weekly scalp DPC. Sequences were derived from whole blood, sampled in connection with sensitization to the hapten diphenylcyclopropenone (DPC). The receptors shown here come from a woman in her thirties or forties with alopecia areata. Some clones in this sample may be carry-over from other donors' samples.

This clonotype was seen a few times. The chain combines TRBV10-2 with TRBJ1-4; the D gene is possibly TRBD1 (6 bases). The CDR3 runs 14 residues. Between the trimmed V and J ends, which lost 6 bases and 8 bases, there was a span of 16 bases. Germline V gene data show CDR1 as WSHSY and CDR2 as SAAADI. The DNA for the CDR3 is TGCGCCAGCAGATCTAACAGGGAAGCGGAAAAACTGTTTTTT. Residues: CASRSNREAEKLFF.

This clonotype appeared a few times. This chain uses TRBV12-3 or TRBV12-4 with TRBJ2-1, with a tentative D call TRBD2 (6 bases). Trimming stripped 1 base from V and 5 bases from J, with 9 bases between. The CDR3 is made up of 14 amino acids. The CDR3 DNA sequence: TGTGCCAGCAGTTTAGGCGGGGAGAACAATGAGCAGTTCTTC. This sequence encodes CASSLGGENNEQFF.

The V and J genes are TRBV23-1 and TRBJ2-7; 8 bases are a match to TRBD1. TRBV23-1 is given ORF status, its function remaining uncertain. Trimming took 0 bases from V and 1 from J; bases not matched to a gene: 5. The CDR3 loop spans 16 amino acids. The CDR3 reads CASSQSEQGGSYEQYF. Written as DNA, the CDR3 is TGCGCCAGCAGTCAATCGGAACAGGGGGGTTCCTACGAGCAGTACTTC.

The table lists this clonotype with many counts. The V and J genes are TRBV12-3 or TRBV12-4 and TRBJ2-3, with TRBD2 matching over 7 bases. With 1 base clipped from V and 3 bases from J, the junction kept 4 bases outside the gene matches. The CDR3 is 15 amino acids. DNA for the CDR3: TGTGCCAGCAGTTTAGTGGGCGGGGGAACAGATACGCAGTATTTT. Translating it yields CASSLVGGGTDTQYF.

V gene TRBV4-3 combines with J gene TRBJ1-2; D uncertain. From germline, CDR1 is LGHNA and CDR2 YSLEER. CDR3 length: 15 amino acids. V gave up 0 bases and J gave up 4 bases, with 12 bases separating them. The CDR3 DNA is TGCGCCAGCAGCCAAGATCCAGGAGGGAGCTATGGCTACACCTTC. Translated, it gives CASSQDPGGSYGYTF.

This clonotype showed up just a few times. This chain links TRBV7-8 with TRBJ2-1; D is uncertain. V was cut by 1 base and J by 7 bases, with 11 bases left in between. The CDR3 has 14 amino acids. Germline V gene data show CDR1 as SGHVS and CDR2 as FQNEAQ. The CDR3 nucleotides are TGTGCCAGCAGCTTAGATCTTTTGGTGAATGAGCAGTTCTTC. It encodes CASSLDLLVNEQFF.

This clonotype turned up a few times. The chain recombines TRBV2 with TRBJ1-2; 10 nucleotides match TRBD1. There are 13 residues in the CDR3. Germline V gives CDR1 SNHLY, CDR2 FYNNEI. V was pared by 10 bases and J by 6 bases, with 8 bases of the junction left unmatched. CDR3 in DNA: TGTGCCATCCCCGGGACAGGGGCGAATGGCTACACCTTC. Residues: CAIPGTGANGYTF.

This clonotype was observed a handful of times. The chain combines TRBV6-2 or TRBV6-3 with TRBJ1-2; D may be TRBD1 (6 bases). CDR3 length: 13 residues. Germline assignment: CDR1 MNHEY and CDR2 SVGEGT. V lost 6 bases, J lost 1 base, and 9 bases lay in between. The CDR3 DNA follows: TGTGCCAGCAGACTGGACAGTAACTATGGCTACACCTTC. Amino acids: CASRLDSNYGYTF.

This clonotype occurred many times. The chain uses TRBV7-2 and TRBJ2-5, with 10 bases lining up with TRBD1. Germline trimming cut 5 bases from V and 2 bases from J; bases unmatched to any gene: 11. The CDR3 runs 17 residues. Germline assignment: CDR1 SGHTA and CDR2 FQGNSA. CDR3 sequence reads: CASSASPPGQGQETQYF. The CDR3, as DNA: TGTGCCAGCAGCGCCTCGCCCCCGGGACAGGGGCAAGAGACCCAGTACTTC.

Many counts were recorded for this clonotype. The V gene is TRBV11-2, the J gene TRBJ1-4; a weak D match, TRBD1 (5 bases). V was trimmed by 4 bases and J by 5 bases, leaving 14 bases between them. The CDR3 is 15 residues long. Germline CDR1 is SGHAT and CDR2 is FQNNGV. The CDR3 DNA sequence: TGTGCCAGCAGCTCCCGGGACGGAGCCAATGAAAAACTGTTTTTT. This sequence encodes CASSSRDGANEKLFF.

There are many counts of this clonotype. The chain uses TRBV27 and TRBJ2-7, with D perhaps TRBD1 (6 bases). The CDR3 is 18 residues long. CDR1 MNHEY and CDR2 SMNVEV come from the germline V gene (reference sequence). Trimming removed 6 bases at V and 1 base at J, with 25 bases between. CDR3 coding DNA: TGTGCCAGCAGCCTAGGGGGTCACTACGGGACACGGTCCTACGAGCAGTACTTC. Its protein product is CASSLGGHYGTRSYEQYF.

In its sample, this clonotype was seen many times. The chain is built from TRBV6-6 and TRBJ1-5; 9 bases align to TRBD1. The V gene's germline CDR1 is MNHNY and CDR2 SVGAGI (reference sequence). V was clipped by 7 bases and J by 1 base; unmatched bases: 8. The CDR3 contains 16 residues. CDR3 residues: CASKPRGQGSNQPQHF. The DNA for the CDR3 is TGTGCCAGCAAACCAAGGGGACAGGGCAGCAATCAGCCCCAGCATTTT.

This clonotype was observed many times. This rearrangement joins TRBV12-3 or TRBV12-4 to TRBJ2-1; 7 bases match TRBD2. The junction had 11 bases not matched to a gene; V was cut back by 3 bases and J by 9 bases. The CDR3 is made up of 15 amino acids. CDR3 region: CASSFGAREGGEQFF. The CDR3 nucleotides read TGTGCCAGCAGTTTCGGAGCCAGGGAGGGTGGTGAGCAGTTCTTC.

The V and J genes are TRBV15 and TRBJ2-3; no clear D gene. Trimming removed 0 bases from V and 6 bases from J, with 7 bases in between. This CDR3 has 13 amino acids. The germline CDR1 and CDR2 sequences are LNHNV and YYDKDF (reference sequence). The CDR3 spells CATSRDPPDTQYF. The CDR3 DNA reads TGTGCCACCAGCAGAGATCCGCCGGATACGCAGTATTTT.

The gene calls are TRBV20-1 and TRBJ1-4; 7 nucleotides agree with TRBD1. V lost 6 bases and J lost 0; bases outside the gene matches: 7. Germline CDR1 and CDR2: DFQATT and SNEGSKA (reference sequence). The CDR3 length is 15 residues. The CDR3 reads CSAPGQPTTNEKLFF. As DNA, the CDR3 is TGCAGTGCGCCGGGACAGCCAACAACTAATGAAAAACTGTTTTTT.

This chain uses TRBV7-2 with TRBJ2-3; 11 nucleotides line up with TRBD2. The CDR3 contains 17 residues. The ends lost 1 base at V and 2 bases at J; junction bases unmatched: 5. Germline loops: CDR1 SGHTA, CDR2 FQGNSA. The CDR3 coding sequence is TGTGCCAGCAGCTTAGTTTCTAGCGGGGGGTCCACAGATACGCAGTATTTT. Encoded protein: CASSLVSSGGSTDTQYF. The full variable domain, its missing parts supplied by reference TRBV7-2 and TRBJ2-3, is GAGVSQSPSNKVTEKGKDVELRCDPISGHTALYWYRQSLGQGLEFLIYFQGNSAPDKSGLPSDRFSAERTGGSVSTLTIQRTQQEDSAVYLCASSLVSSGGSTDTQYFGPGTRLTVL.

This clonotype showed up many times. The genes are TRBV24-1 and TRBJ2-1; 9 bases align to TRBD1. This CDR3 comprises 14 residues. V dropped 8 bases and J dropped 8; count of bases not matched to a gene: 9. Per germline, CDR1 KGHDR and CDR2 SFDVKD. This chain's CDR3 is CATNSGQGFDEQFF. The CDR3 DNA reads TGTGCCACCAACAGCGGACAGGGGTTCGATGAGCAGTTCTTC.

At least ten counts were recorded for this clonotype. The rearrangement joins TRBV20-1 to TRBJ2-1; 8 bases line up with TRBD1. The V gene end was trimmed by 6 bases and the J gene end by 2 bases; junction bases not matched to a gene: 6. This CDR3 is built from 14 residues. Germline CDR1 and CDR2: DFQATT and SNEGSKA (reference sequence). CDR3 protein: CSAKRTGPYNEQFF. DNA for the CDR3: TGCAGTGCCAAGCGGACAGGGCCCTACAATGAGCAGTTCTTC.

The chain employs TRBV18 and TRBJ2-1; 10 nucleotides agree with TRBD2. Germline V lookup: CDR1 KGHSH, CDR2 LQKENI. The CDR3 loop spans 16 amino acids. V lost 0 bases to trimming and J lost 5 bases; unmatched junction nucleotides: 4. The CDR3 region has the DNA TGTGCCAGCTCACCACCAACTAGCGGGAATAACAATGAGCAGTTCTTC. It codes for CASSPPTSGNNNEQFF.

V is TRBV29-1 and J is TRBJ2-2; D may be TRBD1 or TRBD2 (6 bases each). Trimming took 2 bases from V and 3 from J, leaving 10 bases between them. Germline V gene data show CDR1 as SQVTM and CDR2 as ANQGSEA. There are 14 residues in the CDR3. The CDR3: CSVELRGDTGELFF. CDR3 coding DNA: TGCAGCGTTGAACTAAGGGGGGACACCGGGGAGCTGTTTTTT.

There are a few counts of this clonotype. The V call is TRBV20-1, the J call TRBJ2-1, with a tentative D call TRBD2 (6 bases). Germline-derived CDR1 and CDR2 are DFQATT and SNEGSKA (reference sequence). The length of the CDR3 is 16 residues. V was trimmed by 4 bases and J by 5 bases, leaving 21 bases between them. The CDR3 loop is CSATLLRRGQHNEQFF. In DNA form, the CDR3 reads TGCAGTGCTACACTACTAAGGAGGGGTCAACACAATGAGCAGTTCTTC.

This clonotype was observed many times. The J gene is TRBJ1-5, the V gene TRBV27; D remains ambiguous. V lost 11 bases to trimming and J lost 2 bases, with 13 bases between them. The CDR3 extends over 13 amino acids. The V gene's germline CDR1 is MNHEY and CDR2 SMNVEV (reference sequence). The CDR3 DNA reads TGTGCCCCTATGGGAGGGCGCAATCAGCCCCAGCATTTT. Translating it yields CAPMGGRNQPQHF.

In its sample, this clonotype was seen many times. The chain is built from TRBV5-1 and TRBJ2-5; 7 nucleotides agree with TRBD2. Germline V lookup: CDR1 SGHRS, CDR2 YFSETQ. This CDR3 comprises 15 residues. The junction had 4 bases not matched to a gene; V was cut back by 0 bases and J by 2 bases. The CDR3, as DNA: TGCGCCAGCAGCTTGGGGGCAGCGGGGCAAGAGACCCAGTACTTC. This translates into CASSLGAAGQETQYF.

This clonotype was detected many times. The genes are TRBV14 and TRBJ1-2, with D unresolved. The CDR3 is 14 residues long. The ends were cut back, 0 bases at V and 8 bases at J, with 13 bases in the middle. Germline-derived CDR1 and CDR2 are SGHDN and FVKESK. DNA of the CDR3: TGTGCCAGCAGCCAAGATTACCGGTGGTGGGGCTACACCTTC. Its protein is CASSQDYRWWGYTF.

This clonotype was seen many times. The V and J genes are TRBV12-3 or TRBV12-4 and TRBJ1-1; D gene ambiguous. Trimming removed 3 bases at V and 1 base at J, with 6 bases between. This CDR3 contains 13 residues. In DNA, the CDR3 is TGTGCCAGCAGTTTTCGGGGGAACACTGAAGCTTTCTTT. Translation gives CASSFRGNTEAFF.

The V call is TRBV5-1, the J call TRBJ2-5; D unresolved. The CDR3 loop spans 12 amino acids. Germline CDR1 and CDR2: SGHRS and YFSETQ. Trimming shortened V by 1 base and J by 2 bases, and 3 bases separated the two germline ends. The CDR3: CASSLLQETQYF. Here the CDR3 DNA reads TGCGCCAGCAGCTTGCTGCAAGAGACCCAGTACTTC. The full variable domain, rest sourced from reference TRBV5-1 and TRBJ2-5, is KAGVTQTPRYLIKTRGQQVTLSCSPISGHRSVSWYQQTPGQGLQFLFEYFSETQRNKGNFPGRFSGRQFSNSRSEMNVSTLELGDSALYLCASSLLQETQYFGPGTRLLVL.

This clonotype was counted a few times. The gene calls are TRBV18 and TRBJ2-6, with TRBD1 matching 8 bases. Germline V lookup: CDR1 KGHSH, CDR2 LQKENI. The V and J ends lost 3 bases and 3 bases, in that order; junction bases with no gene match: 4. The CDR3 is made up of 16 amino acids. As DNA, the CDR3 is TGTGCCAGCTCACCCGCGACAGGGGTTGGGGCCAACGTCCTGACTTTC. Translated, it gives CASSPATGVGANVLTF. Together with reference TRBV18 and TRBJ2-6, the CDR3 gives the full variable domain: NAGVMQNPRHLVRRRGQEARLRCSPMKGHSHVYWYRQLPEEGLKFMVYLQKENIIDESGMPKERFSAEFPKEGPSILRIQQVVRGDSAAYFCASSPATGVGANVLTFGAGSRLTVL.

In its sample, this clonotype was seen a few times. CDR3 bases: TGTGCCAGCAGCCCTCCCCGGAACCGTCTAGCGGGGGGAGAATATACGCAGTATTTT. It yields the protein CASSPPRNRLAGGEYTQYF. The rearrangement joins TRBV7-8 to TRBJ2-3; 11 nucleotides line up with TRBD2. From germline, CDR1 is SGHVS and CDR2 FQNEAQ. CDR3 size: 19 residues. The junction had 20 bases not matched to a gene; V was cut back by 5 bases and J by 7 bases.

The V call is TRBV5-1, the J call TRBJ2-2; tentatively, D is TRBD1 (6 bases). V was pared by 2 bases and J by 0 bases, with 8 bases between. The germline gives CDR1 SGHRS, CDR2 YFSETQ. The CDR3 is made up of 15 amino acids. CDR3 residues: CASSFGTTNTGELFF. CDR3 nucleotide sequence: TGCGCCAGCAGCTTCGGGACAACGAACACCGGGGAGCTGTTTTTT.